The 21 T cell receptor beta chains listed next were all sequenced from one sample in a study of shared clonotypes between healthy human individuals. Some clones are missing from TCRdb's copy, which holds only in-frame ones; the method was immunoSEQ multiplex PCR. The data hold about 2.3 million clones, with more than 85% observed a single time. Input material: naive CD4+ T cells from PBMCs. The subset was: CD45RA+ positively selected. These receptors were obtained from a young man in good health. Some clones in this sample may be carry-over from other donors' samples.

V is TRBV7-3 and J is TRBJ1-5; tentative D call: TRBD1 (6 bases). The CDR3 has 15 amino acids. V dropped 6 bases and J dropped 6 bases, with 18 bases sitting between them. CDR1 is SGHTA and CDR2 is FQGTGA in the germline V gene. In DNA, the CDR3 is TGTGCCAGCAGTGAACAGGCGGGGGGCGGTCAGCCCCAGCATTTT. This sequence encodes CASSEQAGGGQPQHF.

The chain is built from TRBV28 and TRBJ1-4, with D unclear. Per germline, CDR1 MDHEN and CDR2 SYDVKM. The V and J ends lost 7 bases and 8 bases respectively, with 11 bases between them. The CDR3 runs to 12 residues. As DNA, the CDR3 is TGTGCCAGCACCCATCTTCGGGAAAAACTGTTTTTT. Amino acids: CASTHLREKLFF.

The chain recombines TRBV7-3 with TRBJ2-1, with TRBD2 matching 12 bases. This CDR3 comprises 15 residues. In germline, CDR1 is SGHTA, CDR2 FQGTGA. V lost 5 bases, J lost 7 bases, and 6 bases stayed unmatched. The CDR3 region has the DNA TGTGCCAGCAGCCCGTCTAGCGGGAGGGAAAATGAGCAGTTCTTC. Translated: CASSPSSGRENEQFF.

This clone occurred once. V gene TRBV7-2 combines with J gene TRBJ2-5, with 7 nucleotides matching TRBD1. J lost 3 bases, V lost 5 bases, and 6 bases had no gene match. Germline V lookup: CDR1 SGHTA, CDR2 FQGNSA. There are 14 residues in the CDR3. The CDR3 reads CASSTTQGKETQYF. CDR3 nucleotides: TGTGCCAGCAGCACTACACAGGGGAAAGAGACCCAGTACTTC.

In the case of this clone: Other DNA sequences of this sample code for an identical CDR3. This chain connects TRBV5-1 to TRBJ1-1; D remains ambiguous. The CDR3 sequence is 13 residues long. The V end was cut by 4 bases, the J end by 2 bases, with 9 bases between. Germline V gene sequence: CDR1 SGHRS, CDR2 YFSETQ. The DNA for the CDR3 is TGCGCCAGCAGCGCGACGGTTAACACTGAAGCTTTCTTT. This encodes CASSATVNTEAFF. Using reference TRBV5-1 and TRBJ1-1 for the parts outside the CDR3, the full variable domain is KAGVTQTPRYLIKTRGQQVTLSCSPISGHRSVSWYQQTPGQGLQFLFEYFSETQRNKGNFPGRFSGRQFSNSRSEMNVSTLELGDSALYLCASSATVNTEAFFGQGTRLTVV.

J is TRBJ2-5 and V is TRBV12-5; a weak D match, TRBD2 (6 bases). From germline, CDR1 is LGHNT and CDR2 FRNRAP. V lost 1 base to trimming and J lost 7 bases, with 7 bases between them. The CDR3 extends over 12 amino acids. The CDR3: CASGLDGGTQYF. In DNA, the CDR3 is TGTGCTAGTGGTTTGGACGGGGGGACCCAGTACTTC.

This clone was counted only a few times. The chain joins TRBV2 to TRBJ1-4; D call uncertain. CDR3 length: 12 residues. Per the germline V gene, CDR1 is SNHLY and CDR2 is FYNNEI. V was pared by 3 bases and J by 6 bases, with 5 bases between. The CDR3 region is CASSETDEKLFF. The DNA of the CDR3 is TGTGCCAGCAGTGAGACCGATGAAAAACTGTTTTTT.

This clone was seen once. The chain is built from TRBV7-3 and TRBJ2-1; TRBD1 is a possible D gene (6 bases). Per the germline V gene, CDR1 is SGHTA and CDR2 is FQGTGA. This CDR3 is built from 12 residues. V lost 4 bases and J 10 bases, leaving 11 bases between the germline ends. CDR3 region: CASSYRQGEQFF. The CDR3 DNA follows: TGTGCCAGCAGCTACCGGCAGGGGGAGCAGTTCTTC.

This rearrangement joins TRBV4-3 to TRBJ2-7, with 7 nucleotides matching TRBD2. This CDR3 has 16 amino acids. The junction had 11 bases not matched to a gene; V was cut back by 3 bases and J by 3 bases. CDR1 and CDR2 (germline): LGHNA, YSLEER. CDR3 loop: CASSHKWAGEDYEQYF. CDR3 bases: TGCGCCAGCAGCCACAAATGGGCGGGAGAGGACTACGAGCAGTACTTC.

The chain employs TRBV6-5 and TRBJ2-7; a weak D match, TRBD1 (5 bases). This CDR3 is built from 14 residues. V lost 6 bases to trimming and J lost 0 bases, with 12 bases between them. Per germline, CDR1 MNHEY and CDR2 SVGAGI. CDR3 protein: CASRKDRSSYEQYF. CDR3 coding DNA: TGTGCCAGCAGGAAAGACAGAAGCTCCTACGAGCAGTACTTC.

The chain uses TRBV11-2 and TRBJ2-4; 8 nucleotides line up with TRBD1. In germline, CDR1 is SGHAT, CDR2 FQNNGV. V was clipped by 1 base and J by 1 base; unmatched bases: 9. CDR3 length: 18 residues. DNA for the CDR3: TGTGCCAGCAGCTTAGCCCCGGACAGGGTTCAGGCCAAAAACATTCAGTACTTC. This gives the protein CASSLAPDRVQAKNIQYF.

The V gene is TRBV29-1, the J gene TRBJ2-3; 8 positions agree with TRBD2. This CDR3 region has 18 residues. Germline V gene lookup returns CDR1 SQVTM and CDR2 ANQGSEA. V lost 1 base, J lost 1 base, and 13 bases stayed unmatched. The CDR3: CSVEVLVVAGYGTDTQYF. DNA for the CDR3: TGCAGCGTTGAAGTTTTGGTGGTAGCGGGATATGGCACAGATACGCAGTATTTT.

This sequence joins TRBV28 and TRBJ1-2; weak D call: TRBD1 (6 bases). Germline CDR1 is MDHEN and CDR2 is SYDVKM. The V gene lost 4 bases and the J gene lost 1 base, with 25 bases spanning the gap. This CDR3 has 19 residues. The CDR3 DNA follows: TGTGCCAGCAGTTCCATAAGGGGGGCTACACGGCATTTTAACTATGGCTACACCTTC. It codes for CASSSIRGATRHFNYGYTF.

The V and J genes are TRBV5-1 and TRBJ2-2, with 8 bases that match TRBD1. The V and J ends lost 0 bases and 4 bases, in that order; junction bases with no gene match: 2. This CDR3 comprises 15 residues. Germline V gives CDR1 SGHRS, CDR2 YFSETQ. DNA of the CDR3: TGCGCCAGCAGCTTGGACAGGGGGTTCACCGGGGAGCTGTTTTTT. It is translated as CASSLDRGFTGELFF.

On this clone: Other DNA sequences from this sample encode an identical CDR3 as well. The chain carries TRBV6-5 and TRBJ2-7; D possibly corresponds to TRBD1 (6 bases). Germline V gene lookup returns CDR1 MNHEY and CDR2 SVGAGI. The CDR3 has 13 amino acids. With 2 bases removed from V and 1 base from J, the gap between germline ends came to 6 bases. CDR3: CASSYRGSYEQYF. The CDR3 region has the DNA TGTGCCAGCAGTTACAGGGGGTCCTACGAGCAGTACTTC.

The chain joins TRBV5-3 to TRBJ1-1; no clear D gene. TRBV5-3 is an open reading frame whose function is uncertain. This CDR3 comprises 14 residues. V lost 4 bases and J lost 5, with 15 bases in between. The CDR3 spells CARSPAFGVTEAFF. Written as DNA, the CDR3 is TGTGCCAGAAGCCCTGCCTTCGGGGTTACTGAAGCTTTCTTT.

The chain is built from TRBV20-1 and TRBJ2-1, with a weak D call TRBD2 (5 bases). The V and J ends lost 6 bases and 13 bases respectively, with 13 bases between them. CDR3 length equals 10 residues. Germline loops: CDR1 DFQATT, CDR2 SNEGSKA (reference sequence). CDR3 amino acids: CSAPTSPQFF. The CDR3 coding sequence is TGCAGTGCGCCTACTAGTCCCCAGTTCTTC.

As for this clone: The same CDR3 arises from other DNA sequences in this sample as well. The J gene is TRBJ1-5, the V gene TRBV7-9; 7 bases match TRBD1. The germline V gene has CDR1 SEHNR and CDR2 FQNEAQ (reference sequence). The CDR3 is 14 amino acids. With V trimmed by 2 bases and J by 5 bases, 3 bases remained unmatched. CDR3 in amino acids: CASSLQGGDQPQHF. The DNA of the CDR3 is TGTGCCAGCAGCTTACAGGGGGGCGATCAGCCCCAGCATTTT.

The rearrangement joins TRBV5-1 to TRBJ2-5; TRBD1 is a possible D gene (6 bases). Germline CDR1 reads SGHRS; CDR2 reads YFSETQ. V lost 4 bases and J lost 4, with 11 bases in between. The CDR3 runs to 13 residues. The CDR3 region is CASSDGQTETQYF. DNA for the CDR3: TGCGCCAGCAGCGACGGACAGACAGAGACCCAGTACTTC.

This clone was found once. This sequence joins TRBV29-1 and TRBJ1-1; D is unclear. The CDR3 runs to 12 residues. CDR1 SQVTM and CDR2 ANQGSEA come from the germline V gene. Trimming took off 4 bases at V and 2 bases at J, with 8 bases between the two ends. CDR3 loop: CSVVGINTEAFF. For the CDR3, the DNA is TGCAGCGTTGTCGGTATTAACACTGAAGCTTTCTTT.

This sequence joins TRBV6-5 and TRBJ1-1; D is possibly TRBD1 (6 bases). This CDR3 spans 14 amino acids. Germline CDR1 is MNHEY and CDR2 is SVGAGI. V lost 1 base, J lost 5 bases, and 11 bases lay in between. DNA for the CDR3: TGTGCCAGCAGTTACTTGAGGGGGTTAACTGAAGCTTTCTTT. Translated: CASSYLRGLTEAFF.